This T cell receptor beta chain was recovered during a study of blood T cells in healthy people across ages. At least 6 micrograms of total RNA were extracted per sample. A J-beta primer mix and a sample-barcoded 5' primer were used in a second PCR of about 7 to 12 cycles. TCRdb analysed the 5' RACE reads with MiXCR anew, one entry per CDR3 protein. Found here are some 1,000,000 distinct CDR3 sequences, about 25% of them singletons; the top ten hold around 0.75%. This clonotype was observed a few times. One end of the junction fails to match germline, which may point to a read error. The same sample was also studied in work on T cells of mothers and their children. That paper states: Study donors consisted of three healthy Caucasian mothers and their six children.

The sample comprised blood. The sequence was obtained from a girl aged 2 to 10 in good health.

CDR3 protein: CASSPPPVAAQEAQYF. In DNA form, the CDR3 reads TGTGCCAGCAGCCCCCCCCCAGTAGCAGCCCAAGAGGCCCAGTACTTC. The chain recombines TRBV7-9 with TRBJ2-1; D is ambiguous. The J call may be wrong; the DNA end is better matched by TRBJ2-5. CDR3 size: 16 residues. Germline V gene sequence: CDR1 SEHNR, CDR2 FQNEAQ (reference sequence).